The 25 T cell receptor beta chains below come from one sample, sequenced in a study of identical twins. TCRdb reprocessed the 5' RACE reads with MiXCR, giving one entry per CDR3 protein. The sample lists a few hundred thousand distinct CDR3 sequences; 8% to 9% were seen once. These data also formed part of another study, on yellow fever vaccine responses in identical twins.

The specimen sequenced was memory (CD45RO+) T cells sorted from blood. Source of these receptors: a woman aged 18-35 years in good health.

J is TRBJ2-3 and V is TRBV18; 7 nucleotides line up with TRBD1. The CDR3 totals 14 residues. V trimming: 8 bases; J trimming: 1 base; junction bases outside the gene matches: 6. The V gene's germline CDR1 is KGHSH and CDR2 LQKENI. CDR3 sequence reads: CASQGTGGTDTQYF. The CDR3 DNA is TGTGCCAGCCAAGGAACAGGGGGCACAGATACGCAGTATTTT.

This clonotype showed up many times. The chain has TRBV5-1 and TRBJ2-5, with TRBD2 matching over 13 bases. The CDR3 runs to 17 residues. Trimming removed 3 bases from V and 5 bases from J; junction bases left unmatched: 10. From germline, CDR1 is SGHRS and CDR2 YFSETQ. CDR3 in amino acids: CASSSGLAGTRGETQYF. The CDR3 nucleotides read TGCGCCAGCAGCTCGGGACTAGCGGGAACCCGAGGGGAGACCCAGTACTTC.

The CDR3 region has the DNA TGTGCCAGCAGCTCCGAGGGACGTCCGCCAGAGACCCAGTACTTC. Protein: CASSSEGRPPETQYF. The chain couples TRBV5-5 to TRBJ2-5, with D perhaps TRBD1 or TRBD2 (5 bases each). CDR1 is SGHKS and CDR2 is YYEKEE in the germline V gene (reference sequence). Trimming stripped 3 bases from V and 4 bases from J, with 16 bases between. This CDR3 spans 15 amino acids.

This clonotype was seen many times. This chain connects TRBV20-1 to TRBJ2-5, with a tentative D call TRBD1 (5 bases). There are 13 residues in the CDR3. Germline V gene lookup returns CDR1 DFQATT and CDR2 SNEGSKA (reference sequence). V was clipped by 6 bases and J by 5 bases, with 16 bases between them. DNA for the CDR3: TGCAGTGCCCCGGCAGGGCTAGTGGAGACCCAGTACTTC. Protein: CSAPAGLVETQYF.

Ten or more counts support this clonotype. The rearrangement uses TRBV7-9 and TRBJ1-4, with D perhaps matching TRBD1 (5 bases). This CDR3 spans 12 amino acids. V was shortened by 5 bases and J by 12 bases, with 13 bases between the two germline ends. Per the germline V gene, CDR1 is SEHNR and CDR2 is FQNEAQ (reference sequence). Here the CDR3 reads CASSTPGRQLFF. CDR3 in DNA: TGTGCCAGCAGCACCCCGGGACGTCAACTGTTTTTT. Combining the CDR3 with reference TRBV7-9 and TRBJ1-4 gives the whole variable domain DTGVSQNPRHKITKRGQNVTFRCDPISEHNRLYWYRQTLGQGPEFLTYFQNEAQLEKSRLLSDRFSAERPKGSFSTLEIQRTEQGDSAMYLCASSTPGRQLFFGSGTQLSVL.

Ten or more counts support this clonotype. This chain uses TRBV2 with TRBJ2-7, with D maybe TRBD1 (6 bases). With 8 bases removed from V and 1 base from J, the gap between germline ends came to 15 bases. Per the germline V gene, CDR1 is SNHLY and CDR2 is FYNNEI. The CDR3 covers 14 residues. The CDR3 loop reads CASPQGPGSYEQYV. For the CDR3, the DNA is TGTGCCAGCCCACAGGGTCCGGGATCCTACGAGCAGTACGTC.

This clonotype was observed many times. The chain recombines TRBV28 with TRBJ2-3, with 7 bases aligning to TRBD2. The V gene end was trimmed by 5 bases and the J gene end by 3 bases; junction bases not matched to a gene: 11. Germline V gene lookup returns CDR1 MDHEN and CDR2 SYDVKM. The CDR3 extends over 16 amino acids. The DNA for the CDR3 is TGTGCCAGCAGTGCTCAGTCAGCGGGGAAAACAGATACGCAGTATTTT. Its translation: CASSAQSAGKTDTQYF.

This clonotype was picked up many times. The chain couples TRBV20-1 to TRBJ1-5; D is uncertain. V lost 0 bases to trimming and J lost 3 bases, with 9 bases between them. Germline-derived CDR1 and CDR2 are DFQATT and SNEGSKA (reference sequence). The length of the CDR3 is 14 residues. Here the CDR3 reads CSAREPRFNQPQHF. The CDR3, as DNA: TGCAGTGCTAGAGAACCCAGATTCAATCAGCCCCAGCATTTT.

This clonotype has ten or more counts. The chain is built from TRBV6-4 and TRBJ1-5, with D maybe TRBD1 (5 bases). Looked up from germline, CDR1 is MRHNA and CDR2 is SNTAGT. The V and J ends lost 5 bases and 6 bases respectively, with 29 bases between them. This CDR3 spans 19 amino acids. Written as DNA, the CDR3 is TGTGCCAGCAGTAGTTACGGGGGGTCAGGGCAGCCGAGGGGTCAGCCCCAGCATTTT. Encoded protein: CASSSYGGSGQPRGQPQHF.

The rearrangement uses TRBV4-1 and TRBJ2-3, with TRBD2 matching over 8 bases. Germline CDR1 and CDR2: MGHRA and YSYEKL. The CDR3 has 16 residues. J gave up 2 bases and V 3 bases, and 7 bases lay outside the gene matches. The DNA for the CDR3 is TGCGCCAGCAGCCAGGTCGGACTAGCCGTCACAGATACGCAGTATTTT. Protein: CASSQVGLAVTDTQYF.

The chain is built from TRBV5-1 and TRBJ2-7, with D tentatively TRBD2 (6 bases). Germline CDR1 is SGHRS and CDR2 is YFSETQ. The V and J ends lost 4 bases and 3 bases respectively, with 11 bases between them. CDR3 length: 13 amino acids. This chain's CDR3 is CASSGGTHYEQYF. As DNA, the CDR3 is TGCGCCAGCAGCGGGGGGACCCACTACGAGCAGTACTTC.

In the case of this clonotype: Germline and junction disagree at one end, which may indicate a read error. The rearrangement links TRBV20-1 to TRBJ2-2, with TRBD2 matching 9 bases. CDR3 length equals 14 residues. The germline V gene encodes CDR1 DFQATT and CDR2 SNEGSKA (reference sequence). The CDR3 DNA follows: TGCAGAGCTAGGCTAGCGGGATTCACCGGGGAGCTGTTTTTT. Protein: CRARLAGFTGELFF.

This clonotype was observed at least ten times. The chain joins TRBV3-1 to TRBJ1-3; D may be TRBD1 (5 bases). This CDR3 comprises 16 residues. Trimming took 4 bases from V and 0 from J, leaving 13 bases between them. Germline lookup yields CDR1 LGHDT and CDR2 YNNKEL (reference sequence). CDR3 residues: CASSPRGRYSGNTIYF. In nucleotides, the CDR3 is TGTGCCAGCAGCCCTAGGGGACGGTACTCTGGAAACACCATATATTTT.

The rearrangement uses TRBV24-1 and TRBJ2-3, with 10 bases identical to TRBD1. In germline, CDR1 is KGHDR, CDR2 SFDVKD. Trimming took 7 bases from V and 5 from J; bases not matched to a gene: 8. The CDR3 length is 15 residues. CDR3: CATRGTGDPGDTQYF. The CDR3 DNA follows: TGTGCCACCAGGGGGACAGGGGACCCTGGAGATACGCAGTATTTT.

This clonotype was seen many times. This CDR3 reads CASSLDRETQYF. The CDR3 DNA reads as TGTGCCAGCAGCTTAGATCGAGAGACCCAGTACTTC. The genes are TRBV7-2 and TRBJ2-5, with D unclear. The V end lost 1 base, the J end lost 4 bases, and 4 bases lay between the germline ends. Looked up from germline, CDR1 is SGHTA and CDR2 is FQGNSA. This CDR3 has 12 amino acids. The variable domain in full, completed from reference TRBV7-2 and TRBJ2-5, reads GAGVSQSPSNKVTEKGKDVELRCDPISGHTALYWYRQSLGQGLEFLIYFQGNSAPDKSGLPSDRFSAERTGGSVSTLTIQRTQQEDSAVYLCASSLDRETQYFGPGTRLLVL.

This clonotype was picked up many times. This sequence joins TRBV20-1 and TRBJ2-1; the match to TRBD2 covers 13 bases. This CDR3 region has 16 residues. V lost 1 base to trimming and J lost 6 bases; unmatched junction nucleotides: 6. Germline CDR1 is DFQATT and CDR2 is SNEGSKA (reference sequence). Here the CDR3 reads CSARATSGGGPNEQFF. The CDR3 DNA follows: TGCAGTGCTAGAGCTACTAGCGGGGGGGGACCCAATGAGCAGTTCTTC.

This clonotype was seen more than once but under ten times. The chain employs TRBV9 and TRBJ2-3; possibly TRBD1 or TRBD2 for D (5 bases each). Germline values: CDR1 SGDLS, CDR2 YYNGEE. CDR3 size: 17 residues. Trimming took 3 bases from V and 0 from J, leaving 17 bases between them. The CDR3 protein is CASSGQIGAESTDTQYF. Written as DNA, the CDR3 is TGTGCCAGCAGCGGACAGATCGGAGCGGAGAGCACAGATACGCAGTATTTT.

The rearrangement uses TRBV28 and TRBJ1-5; 9 nucleotides align to TRBD1. This CDR3 is built from 19 residues. J was trimmed by 6 bases and V by 11 bases; bases with no gene match: 26. Germline values: CDR1 MDHEN, CDR2 SYDVKM. In nucleotides, the CDR3 is TGTGCCCCCACTAGGACTCCAACACTCGACAGGGGGTTATGTCAGCCCCAGCATTTT. Translation: CAPTRTPTLDRGLCQPQHF.

This clonotype was found a few times. The V and J genes are TRBV6-4 and TRBJ1-1; D is ambiguous. This CDR3 comprises 14 residues. CDR1 is MRHNA and CDR2 is SNTAGT in the germline V gene. The ends were cut back, 6 bases at V and 1 base at J, with 12 bases in the middle. The CDR3 is CASSERATNTEAFF. The CDR3 nucleotides read TGTGCCAGCAGCGAAAGGGCCACGAACACTGAAGCTTTCTTT.

This clonotype was observed a few times. The gene calls are TRBV5-4 and TRBJ2-2; D could derive from TRBD1 or TRBD2 (5 bases each). V was clipped by 7 bases and J by 0 bases, with 16 bases between them. The CDR3 has 16 amino acids. The V gene's germline CDR1 is SGHNT and CDR2 YYREEE (reference sequence). CDR3 sequence reads: CASGGGPQTNTGELFF. CDR3 DNA sequence: TGTGCCAGCGGGGGTGGACCCCAAACGAACACCGGGGAGCTGTTTTTT. Full variable domain (outside the CDR3, taken from reference TRBV5-4 and TRBJ2-2): ETGVTQSPTHLIKTRGQQVTLRCSSQSGHNTVSWYQQALGQGPQFIFQYYREEENGRGNFPPRFSGLQFPNYSSELNVNALELDDSALYLCASGGGPQTNTGELFFGEGSRLTVL.

This clonotype showed up many times. This chain links TRBV5-1 with TRBJ1-5; 10 bases fit TRBD1. With 1 base clipped from V and 1 base from J, the junction kept 11 bases outside the gene matches. Per germline, CDR1 SGHRS and CDR2 YFSETQ. The CDR3 spans 19 residues. The CDR3 is CASSLLPRQGAGSNQPQHF. DNA for the CDR3: TGCGCCAGCAGCTTGCTCCCTAGACAGGGGGCAGGGAGCAATCAGCCCCAGCATTTT.

This clonotype was seen at least ten times. This chain uses TRBV6-1 with TRBJ1-1; D not certain. The CDR3 has 13 residues. The germline V gene has CDR1 MNHNS and CDR2 SASEGT. The V gene lost 6 bases and the J gene lost 1 base, with 9 bases spanning the gap. CDR3 sequence reads: CASSKPANTEAFF. In nucleotides, the CDR3 is TGTGCCAGCAGCAAACCCGCGAACACTGAAGCTTTCTTT.

In this sample, this clonotype turned up a few times. The chain combines TRBV10-2 with TRBJ1-5; maybe TRBD1 (5 bases). The germline gives CDR1 WSHSY, CDR2 SAAADI. Trimming shortened V by 6 bases and J by 5 bases, and 14 bases separated the two germline ends. This CDR3 has 14 residues. The CDR3: CASRRSGTDQPQHF. DNA of the CDR3: TGCGCCAGCAGACGAAGTGGGACGGATCAGCCCCAGCATTTT.

The chain recombines TRBV6-1 with TRBJ2-1, with 7 bases aligning to TRBD2. Germline lookup yields CDR1 MNHNS and CDR2 SASEGT. This CDR3 has 14 amino acids. J was trimmed by 4 bases and V by 7 bases; bases with no gene match: 7. Written as DNA, the CDR3 is TGTGCCAGCAATAGTGCGGGGGATTACAATGAGCAGTTCTTC. Its protein is CASNSAGDYNEQFF.

This clonotype showed up just a few times. The chain employs TRBV7-6 and TRBJ2-3, with D unresolved. The V end was cut by 5 bases, the J end by 6 bases, with 15 bases between. The CDR3 consists of 14 residues. In germline, CDR1 is SGHVS, CDR2 FNYEAQ. The DNA of the CDR3 is TGTGCCAGCAGCCCCCGAGTCCTCGGGGATACGCAGTATTTT. Protein sequence: CASSPRVLGDTQYF.